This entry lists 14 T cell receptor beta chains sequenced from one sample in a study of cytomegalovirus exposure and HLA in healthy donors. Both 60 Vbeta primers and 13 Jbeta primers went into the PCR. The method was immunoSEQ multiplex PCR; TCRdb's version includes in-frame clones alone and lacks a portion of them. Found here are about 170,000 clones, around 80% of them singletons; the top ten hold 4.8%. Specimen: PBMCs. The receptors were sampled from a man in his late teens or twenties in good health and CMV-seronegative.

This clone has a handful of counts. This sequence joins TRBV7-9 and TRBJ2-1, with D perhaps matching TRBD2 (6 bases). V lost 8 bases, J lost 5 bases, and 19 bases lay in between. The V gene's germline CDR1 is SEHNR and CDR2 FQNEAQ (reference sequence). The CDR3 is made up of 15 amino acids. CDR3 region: CASSPSGTFNNEQFF. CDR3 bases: TGTGCCAGCTCACCTTCCGGGACTTTTAACAATGAGCAGTTCTTC.

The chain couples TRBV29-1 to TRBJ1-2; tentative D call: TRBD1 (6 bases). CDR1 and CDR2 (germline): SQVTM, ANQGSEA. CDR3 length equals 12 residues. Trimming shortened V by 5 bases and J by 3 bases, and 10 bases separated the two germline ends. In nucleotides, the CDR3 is TGCAGCGTTAGGACAGCCGACTATGGCTACACCTTC. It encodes CSVRTADYGYTF.

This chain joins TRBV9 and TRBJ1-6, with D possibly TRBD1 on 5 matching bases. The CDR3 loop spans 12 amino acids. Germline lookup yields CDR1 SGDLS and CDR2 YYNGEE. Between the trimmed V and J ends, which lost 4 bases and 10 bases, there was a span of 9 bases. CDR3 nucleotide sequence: TGTGCCAGCAGCAGGGGAGGATCACCCCTCCACTTT. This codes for CASSRGGSPLHF.

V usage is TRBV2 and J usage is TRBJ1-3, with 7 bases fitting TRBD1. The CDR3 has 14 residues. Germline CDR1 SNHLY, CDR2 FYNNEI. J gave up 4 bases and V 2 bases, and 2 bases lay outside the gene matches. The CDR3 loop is CASSETGVGNTIYF. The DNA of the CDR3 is TGTGCCAGCAGTGAAACAGGGGTGGGAAACACCATATATTTT.

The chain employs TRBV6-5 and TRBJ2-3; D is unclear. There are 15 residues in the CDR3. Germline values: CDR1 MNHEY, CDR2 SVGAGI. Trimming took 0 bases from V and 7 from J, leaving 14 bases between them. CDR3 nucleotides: TGTGCCAGCAGTTACTCCCGGGTAGCTTTGTATACGCAGTATTTT. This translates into CASSYSRVALYTQYF.

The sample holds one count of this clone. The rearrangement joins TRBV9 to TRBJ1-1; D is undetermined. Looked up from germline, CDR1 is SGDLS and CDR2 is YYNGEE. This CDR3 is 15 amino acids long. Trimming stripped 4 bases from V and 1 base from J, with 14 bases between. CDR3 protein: CASSPTLGRNTEAFF. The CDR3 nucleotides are TGTGCCAGCAGCCCAACCCTGGGGAGGAACACTGAAGCTTTCTTT.

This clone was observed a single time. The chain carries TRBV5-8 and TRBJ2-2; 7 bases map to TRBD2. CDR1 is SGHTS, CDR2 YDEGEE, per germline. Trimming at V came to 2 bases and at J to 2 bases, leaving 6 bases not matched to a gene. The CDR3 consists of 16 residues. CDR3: CASSFWLAANTGELFF. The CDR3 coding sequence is TGTGCCAGCAGCTTTTGGCTAGCGGCTAACACCGGGGAGCTGTTTTTT.

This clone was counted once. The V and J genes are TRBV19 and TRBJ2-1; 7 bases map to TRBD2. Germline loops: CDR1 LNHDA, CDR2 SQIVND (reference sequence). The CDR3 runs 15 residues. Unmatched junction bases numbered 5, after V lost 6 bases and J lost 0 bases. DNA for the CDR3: TGTGCCAGTAGCCCAAGGGACTACTCCTACAATGAGCAGTTCTTC. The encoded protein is CASSPRDYSYNEQFF.

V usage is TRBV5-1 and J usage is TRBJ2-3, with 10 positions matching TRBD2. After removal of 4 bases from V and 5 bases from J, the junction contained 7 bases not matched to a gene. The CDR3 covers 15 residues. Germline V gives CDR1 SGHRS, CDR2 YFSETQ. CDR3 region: CASSHQKRGGDTQYF. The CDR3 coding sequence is TGCGCCAGCAGCCATCAGAAGCGGGGGGGAGATACGCAGTATTTT.

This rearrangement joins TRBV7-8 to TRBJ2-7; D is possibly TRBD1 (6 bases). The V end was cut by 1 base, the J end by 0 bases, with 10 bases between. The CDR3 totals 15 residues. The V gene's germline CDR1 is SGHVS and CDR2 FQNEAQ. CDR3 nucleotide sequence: TGTGCCAGCAGCTTAGGGGACACCTTCTCCTACGAGCAGTACTTC. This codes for CASSLGDTFSYEQYF.

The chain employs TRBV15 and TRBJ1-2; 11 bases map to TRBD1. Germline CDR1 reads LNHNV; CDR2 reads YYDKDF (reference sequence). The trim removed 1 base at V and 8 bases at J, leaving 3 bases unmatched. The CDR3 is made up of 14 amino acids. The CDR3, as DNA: TGTGCCACCAGCAGAGGGACAGGGGGCCAAGGCTACACCTTC. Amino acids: CATSRGTGGQGYTF. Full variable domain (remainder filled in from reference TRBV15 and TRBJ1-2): DAMVIQNPRYQVTQFGKPVTLSCSQTLNHNVMYWYQQKSSQAPKLLFHYYDKDFNNEADTPDNFQSRRPNTSFCFLDIRSPGLGDTAMYLCATSRGTGGQGYTFGSGTRLTVV.

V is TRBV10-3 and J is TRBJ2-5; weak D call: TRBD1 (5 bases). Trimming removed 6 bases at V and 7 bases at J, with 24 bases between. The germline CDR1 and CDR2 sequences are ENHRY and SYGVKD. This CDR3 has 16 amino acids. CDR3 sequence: CAISGRQQALRGTQYF. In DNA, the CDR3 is TGTGCCATCAGCGGGCGTCAACAGGCCCTAAGGGGGACCCAGTACTTC.

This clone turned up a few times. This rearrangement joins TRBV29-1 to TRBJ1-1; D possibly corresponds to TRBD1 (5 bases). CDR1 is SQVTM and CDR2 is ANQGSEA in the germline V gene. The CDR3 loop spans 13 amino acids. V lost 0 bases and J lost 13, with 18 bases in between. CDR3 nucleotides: TGCAGCGTTGAAGATGGGCCGCGTTGGGGGGTTTTCTTT. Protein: CSVEDGPRWGVFF.

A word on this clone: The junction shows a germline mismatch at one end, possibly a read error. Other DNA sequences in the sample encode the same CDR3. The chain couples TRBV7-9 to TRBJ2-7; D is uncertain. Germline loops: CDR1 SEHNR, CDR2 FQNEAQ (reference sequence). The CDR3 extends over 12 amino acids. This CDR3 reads CSSSYSSYEQYF. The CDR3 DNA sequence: TGTTCCAGCAGCTACAGCTCCTACGAGCAGTACTTC.